This T cell receptor beta chain was recovered during a study of CD8 T cells in ankylosing spondylitis. This clonotype has at least ten counts. Its cognate antigen is unknown. One entry per CDR3 protein, called by TCRdb with MiXCR from the 5' RACE reads. The table records 100,000 to 150,000 distinct CDR3 sequences, roughly 15% of them present only once. The germline CDR1 and CDR2 sequences are SGHRS and YFSETQ. CDR3 length: 13 residues. Trimming stripped 0 bases from V and 8 bases from J, with 11 bases between. Study-level points and caveats: In ankylosing spondylitis patients, matched synovial fluid reportedly showed significant enrichment of disease-linked clones.

Sequences were obtained from blood, either unsorted or a sorted T cell fraction (not recorded which). The chain links TRBV5-1 to TRBJ1-2, with a tentative D call TRBD1 (5 bases). This clonotype originated in a female donor with ankylosing spondylitis or in good health (not recorded which). Here the CDR3 reads CASSLEAGSGYTF. The CDR3 DNA follows: TGCGCCAGCAGCTTGGAGGCAGGGTCGGGCTACACCTTC. Complete variable domain (other parts from reference TRBV5-1 and TRBJ1-2): KAGVTQTPRYLIKTRGQQVTLSCSPISGHRSVSWYQQTPGQGLQFLFEYFSETQRNKGNFPGRFSGRQFSNSRSEMNVSTLELGDSALYLCASSLEAGSGYTFGSGTRLTVV.